This T cell receptor (beta chain) was profiled in a study of cytomegalovirus exposure and HLA in healthy donors. Study-level information: A later analysis reported the same platform for the 90 to 150 validation repertoires and the roughly 700 first-cohort repertoires. Regarding the study as a whole: Subsequent analysis found a tendency for first-cohort TCR clusters to co-occur within the 120 or so validation repertoires. Rare TCR sequences dominated, though some public TCRs recurred in many donors.

Sequencing used immunoSEQ multiplex PCR; TCRdb keeps in-frame clones, though not all of them. Of about 56,000 clones listed, approximately 95% are singletons. Unmatched junction bases numbered 11, after V lost 4 bases and J lost 5 bases. Germline CDR1 and CDR2: SQVTM and ANQGSEA. The CDR3 has 15 amino acids. Of note for this clone: What it recognizes is unknown.

Donors were drawn from the approximately 120-subject validation cohort, separate from the approximately 640-subject first cohort. The chain is built from TRBV29-1 and TRBJ2-5, with TRBD1 matching 9 bases. This receptor was obtained from a young woman in good health and CMV-seronegative. Sequencing was carried out using PBMCs. CDR3 sequence reads: CSVGGVTGGEETQYF. The CDR3 region has the DNA TGCAGCGTTGGGGGAGTGACAGGGGGAGAGGAGACCCAGTACTTC.